What follows are 5 T cell receptor beta chains derived from one specimen sequenced in a study of blood T cell repertoires in COVID-19 (dated by TCRdb to 2020 to 2021). The library was produced with the immunoSEQ multiplex PCR assay. TCRdb re-hosts the immuneACCESS table, in-frame sequences only. Its copies lack some clones; in the studies checked, an unresolved V gene accounts for under half of them, and the cause for the rest is not known. The sample has fewer than 350,000 clones on record, approximately 89% of them singletons. Over 8% of the sample rests with the top ten. Sequencing was done on a sample of peripheral blood. The source of these receptors is a man in his forties or fifties with active or convalescent COVID-19.

The rearrangement links TRBV9 to TRBJ2-1; tentatively, D is TRBD1 (6 bases). The germline CDR1 and CDR2 sequences are SGDLS and YYNGEE. The CDR3 consists of 12 residues. Trimming stripped 3 bases from V and 8 bases from J, with 9 bases between. CDR3 DNA: TGTGCCAGCAGCGACAGGGACGATGAGCAGTTCTTC. Its protein is CASSDRDDEQFF. Variable domain in full (rest from reference TRBV9 and TRBJ2-1): DSGVTQTPKHLITATGQRVTLRCSPRSGDLSVYWYQQSLDQGLQFLIQYYNGEERAKGNILERFSAQQFPDLHSELNLSSLELGDSALYFCASSDRDDEQFFGPGTRLTVL.

This clone was detected once. The chain carries TRBV29-1 and TRBJ2-1; possible D gene TRBD2, 5 bases. The CDR3 totals 12 residues. V was pared by 8 bases and J by 2 bases, with 10 bases between. CDR1 is SQVTM, CDR2 ANQGSEA, per germline. The CDR3 nucleotides are TGCAGCTCGGGGAGTCCCTACAATGAGCAGTTCTTC. It codes for CSSGSPYNEQFF.

The chain uses TRBV5-4 and TRBJ2-5, with 7 bases identical to TRBD1. Germline V gene data show CDR1 as SGHNT and CDR2 as YYREEE (reference sequence). V gave up 3 bases and J gave up 4 bases; unmatched junction bases: 9. The CDR3 contains 15 residues. CDR3 in DNA: TGTGCCAGCAGCTCTCGTGAGGGGGCGGGAGAGACCCAGTACTTC. This gives the protein CASSSREGAGETQYF. Full variable domain (outside the CDR3, taken from reference TRBV5-4 and TRBJ2-5): ETGVTQSPTHLIKTRGQQVTLRCSSQSGHNTVSWYQQALGQGPQFIFQYYREEENGRGNFPPRFSGLQFPNYSSELNVNALELDDSALYLCASSSREGAGETQYFGPGTRLLVL.

The chain links TRBV4-1 to TRBJ1-1; D unclear. Germline V lookup: CDR1 MGHRA, CDR2 YSYEKL. V was clipped by 0 bases and J by 1 base, with 3 bases between them. There are 13 residues in the CDR3. CDR3 region: CASSQEANTEAFF. The CDR3 DNA sequence: TGCGCCAGCAGCCAAGAAGCGAACACTGAAGCTTTCTTT.

The chain uses TRBV2 and TRBJ2-3, with 8 bases aligning to TRBD1. V shed 9 bases, J shed 4 bases, and the junction held 9 bases outside the gene matches. Germline-derived CDR1 and CDR2 are SNHLY and FYNNEI. This CDR3 is built from 14 residues. The CDR3 region is CASSSDRGADTQYF. CDR3 in DNA: TGTGCCAGTAGCAGCGACAGGGGAGCAGATACGCAGTATTTT. Based on the CDR3 plus reference TRBV2 and TRBJ2-3, the full variable domain is EPEVTQTPSHQVTQMGQEVILRCVPISNHLYFYWYRQILGQKVEFLVSFYNNEISEKSEIFDDQFSVERPDGSNFTLKIRSTKLEDSAMYFCASSSDRGADTQYFGPGTRLTVL.